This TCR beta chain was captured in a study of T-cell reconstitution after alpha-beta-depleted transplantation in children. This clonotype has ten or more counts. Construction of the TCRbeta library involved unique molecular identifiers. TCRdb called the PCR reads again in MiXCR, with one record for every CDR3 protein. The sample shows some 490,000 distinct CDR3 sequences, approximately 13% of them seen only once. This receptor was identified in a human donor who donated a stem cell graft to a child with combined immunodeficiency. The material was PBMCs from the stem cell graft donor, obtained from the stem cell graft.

The CDR3, as DNA: TGTGCCAGCAGTTTCGGGGATCCGGACACCGGGGAGCTGTTTTTT. As protein: CASSFGDPDTGELFF. The chain links TRBV12-3 or TRBV12-4 to TRBJ2-2, with a weak D call TRBD2 (5 bases). Trimming took 3 bases from V and 3 from J, leaving 11 bases between them. The length of the CDR3 is 15 residues.